These 9 T cell receptor beta chains came from one sample sequenced in a study of T-cell reconstitution after alpha-beta-depleted transplantation in children. Preparing the TCRbeta library involved the use of unique molecular identifiers. TCRdb reprocessed the PCR reads with MiXCR, giving one entry per CDR3 protein. Here the sample spans fewer than 500,000 distinct CDR3 sequences, 43% being singletons. Source: PBMCs, taken before TCRalphabeta/CD19-depleted stem cell transplant. These receptors all stem from a girl aged 2 to 9 with aplastic anemia, due to receive a stem cell transplant.

The chain combines TRBV5-1 with TRBJ1-6, with D possibly being TRBD1 (6 bases). Germline values: CDR1 SGHRS, CDR2 YFSETQ. This CDR3 contains 15 residues. Between the trimmed V and J ends, which lost 0 bases and 8 bases, there was a span of 12 bases. CDR3 bases: TGCGCCAGCAGCTTGGCGGGACAATCCTATTCACCCCTCCACTTT. This sequence encodes CASSLAGQSYSPLHF.

This clonotype was picked up one time. The V call is TRBV5-5, the J call TRBJ2-3; D gene ambiguous. Trimming took 4 bases from V and 4 from J, leaving 10 bases between them. The CDR3 extends over 13 amino acids. The germline V gene has CDR1 SGHKS and CDR2 YYEKEE (reference sequence). CDR3 sequence: CASSPMTPDTQYF. CDR3 nucleotide sequence: TGTGCCAGCAGCCCGATGACGCCAGATACGCAGTATTTT. Drawing the rest from reference TRBV5-5 and TRBJ2-3, the complete variable domain is DAGVTQSPTHLIKTRGQQVTLRCSPISGHKSVSWYQQVLGQGPQFIFQYYEKEERGRGNFPDRFSARQFPNYSSELNVNALLLGDSALYLCASSPMTPDTQYFGPGTRLTVL.

The CDR3 is CASLRDRVGNEQFF. The CDR3, as DNA: TGTGCCAGCCTCCGGGACAGGGTTGGTAATGAGCAGTTCTTC. The chain combines TRBV12-3 or TRBV12-4 with TRBJ2-1; the match to TRBD1 covers 9 bases. CDR3 length: 14 amino acids. V was clipped by 8 bases and J by 7 bases; unmatched bases: 9.

Ten or more counts support this clonotype. V gene TRBV5-1 combines with J gene TRBJ1-3; D remains ambiguous. Germline V gives CDR1 SGHRS, CDR2 YFSETQ. The CDR3 is made up of 14 amino acids. With 2 bases removed from V and 3 bases from J, the gap between germline ends came to 9 bases. Here the CDR3 reads CASSFVGDGNTIYF. The CDR3 DNA sequence: TGCGCCAGCAGCTTCGTAGGTGATGGAAACACCATATATTTT.

This clonotype was seen a handful of times. This chain uses TRBV29-1 with TRBJ2-3; 8 bases are shared with TRBD2. V shed 5 bases and J 1 base; nucleotides not matched to a gene: 5. The CDR3 is 14 residues long. From germline, CDR1 is SQVTM and CDR2 ANQGSEA. The CDR3 sequence is CSVQREIGTDTQYF. The CDR3, as DNA: TGCAGCGTTCAGCGGGAGATAGGCACAGATACGCAGTATTTT.

This clonotype was seen ten or more times. The V and J genes are TRBV5-1 and TRBJ2-3; D is perhaps TRBD2 (6 bases). Germline lookup yields CDR1 SGHRS and CDR2 YFSETQ. Trimming removed 2 bases at V and 4 bases at J, with 17 bases between. The CDR3 has 16 amino acids. In DNA, the CDR3 is TGCGCCAGCAGCTTAGGAGGGAGAGGGAAACCAGATACGCAGTATTTT. It encodes CASSLGGRGKPDTQYF. Combining the CDR3 with reference TRBV5-1 and TRBJ2-3 gives the whole variable domain KAGVTQTPRYLIKTRGQQVTLSCSPISGHRSVSWYQQTPGQGLQFLFEYFSETQRNKGNFPGRFSGRQFSNSRSEMNVSTLELGDSALYLCASSLGGRGKPDTQYFGPGTRLTVL.

The V gene is TRBV25-1, the J gene TRBJ1-1; weak D call: TRBD1 (5 bases). CDR1 and CDR2 (germline): MGHDK, SYGVNS. This CDR3 is 16 amino acids long. The V gene lost 4 bases and the J gene lost 1 base, with 16 bases spanning the gap. The CDR3 nucleotides read TGTGCCAGCAGTGGAAGTTGGGGGAGCCCGAACACTGAAGCTTTCTTT. Translated: CASSGSWGSPNTEAFF.

This sequence joins TRBV12-3 or TRBV12-4 and TRBJ1-4; possible D gene TRBD1, 5 bases. The ends were cut back, 6 bases at V and 8 bases at J, with 19 bases in the middle. The CDR3 loop spans 15 amino acids. The CDR3, as DNA: TGTGCCAGCAGACAGCCAGACGGGGCCGGGGAAAAACTGTTTTTT. It codes for CASRQPDGAGEKLFF.

The J gene is TRBJ2-7, the V gene TRBV7-2; no clear D gene. CDR3 length: 12 residues. Germline V lookup: CDR1 SGHTA, CDR2 FQGNSA. The germline V and J ends were trimmed by 4 bases and 2 bases, with 6 bases remaining between them. For the CDR3, the DNA is TGTGCCAGCAGCTCAGAGACCTACGAGCAGTACTTC. This gives the protein CASSSETYEQYF. Based on the CDR3 plus reference TRBV7-2 and TRBJ2-7, the full variable domain is GAGVSQSPSNKVTEKGKDVELRCDPISGHTALYWYRQSLGQGLEFLIYFQGNSAPDKSGLPSDRFSAERTGGSVSTLTIQRTQQEDSAVYLCASSSETYEQYFGPGTRLTVT.